This TCR beta chain was captured in a study of blood T cell repertoires in COVID-19 (dated by TCRdb to 2020 to 2021). Describing the broader study: Samples covering the acute and convalescent phases of COVID-19 were provided by collaborators in the United States, Italy and Spain. The repertoires were released in a freely available public database intended as a resource for research on the immune response to SARS-CoV-2. The prospective study material was composed of cDNA or gDNA derived from T cells, B-cell-depleted T cells, or PBMCs. A de-identified subject ID, COVID-19 status, age in years and sex were almost always included in the sample metadata. Subjects who had been exposed to COVID-19, were actively infected with it, or had recovered from it provided the deeply sampled blood TCRbeta repertoires that made up the dataset. The samples were drawn from the first 160 participants of the ongoing ImmuneRACE study and from over 950 subjects provided by 6 global collaborators. Where available, HLA class I and class II types were obtained from metadata supplied by the sample provider rather than from assay-based typing. Findings and caveats that apply to the study as a whole: The quantity of clinical and demographic metadata differed by source and by participant and was supplied without curation.

The collaborating institutions used their own protocols to collect whole blood in K2EDTA tubes. For TCRbeta analysis, collaborators shipped samples in one of three forms: frozen whole blood, isolated PBMCs, or DNA extracted from either of those sample types. Trimming removed 3 bases from V and 3 bases from J; the gene matches leave 5 bases unexplained. Looking up the germline V gene yields CDR1 ENHRY and CDR2 SYGVKD. From its cysteine to its phenylalanine, the CDR3 spans 14 amino acids. Only CDR3 DNA is held: 42 bases, read in frame from base 1. As for this clone: Its antigen specificity is not known. No base qualities exist here, and no much larger clone lies one base off it.

TCRbeta CDR3 regions were amplified from genomic DNA by means of the immunoSEQ Assay, a bias-controlled multiplex PCR. On the study's bioinformatics: The number of nucleated cells in each sample was estimated from the amplification of reference gene primers within the assay. To quantify the absolute abundance of each unique TCRbeta CDR3 rearrangement, sequence reads were collapsed and filtered. For each sample, productive Simpson clonality was calculated as the square root of Simpson's diversity index across productive rearrangements. TCRdb took this table from immuneACCESS and kept in-frame rearrangements with V and J called. Such tables lack part of the clones; where checked against another copy, unresolved V genes explain under half of the gap, and the rest is unexplained. V and J calls and clone size come straight from that table; D and trimming were deduced from the DNA. The sample records approximately 25,000 clones, 55% to 85% of which are singletons. Together, the top ten hold roughly 40% of the sample.

The sequenced sample was peripheral blood. This chain joins TRBV10-3 to TRBJ2-7; TRBD1 fits 7 bases in the junction. The clonotype comes from a woman older than 75 with acute or convalescent COVID-19. The encoded CDR3 is CAISDPGQSYEQYF. The nucleotide sequence is TGTGCCATCAGTGACCCGGGACAGAGCTACGAGCAGTACTTC.